Sequencing of this TCR beta chain was carried out in a study of blood T cell repertoires in COVID-19. Study information: Some COVID-19 samples were acute and others convalescent; all came from the United States, Italy and Spain. T cells, B-cell-depleted T cells, or PBMCs supplied cDNA or gDNA.

Germline CDR1 and CDR2: SEHNR and FQNEAQ (reference sequence). The CDR3 is 14 residues long. V dropped 5 bases and J dropped 1 base, with 12 bases sitting between them. Original data processing: Amplifying reference gene primers gave estimates of nucleated cell counts. Libraries were prepared by immunoSEQ multiplex PCR; TCRdb keeps only in-frame clonotypes and omits some of them. The V and J calls and the clone size are those of that table, but D and trimming were determined from the DNA. The sample includes 65,000 to 95,000 clones, approximately 91% of them seen just once. The sequenced sample was peripheral blood. This TCR was recovered from a man aged 65 to 85 with active or convalescent COVID-19. V and J are TRBV7-9 and TRBJ2-7; possibly TRBD1 for D (6 bases). The CDR3 sequence: CASSPAGVSYEQYF. CDR3 DNA: TGTGCCAGCAGCCCCGCAGGGGTATCCTACGAGCAGTACTTC.